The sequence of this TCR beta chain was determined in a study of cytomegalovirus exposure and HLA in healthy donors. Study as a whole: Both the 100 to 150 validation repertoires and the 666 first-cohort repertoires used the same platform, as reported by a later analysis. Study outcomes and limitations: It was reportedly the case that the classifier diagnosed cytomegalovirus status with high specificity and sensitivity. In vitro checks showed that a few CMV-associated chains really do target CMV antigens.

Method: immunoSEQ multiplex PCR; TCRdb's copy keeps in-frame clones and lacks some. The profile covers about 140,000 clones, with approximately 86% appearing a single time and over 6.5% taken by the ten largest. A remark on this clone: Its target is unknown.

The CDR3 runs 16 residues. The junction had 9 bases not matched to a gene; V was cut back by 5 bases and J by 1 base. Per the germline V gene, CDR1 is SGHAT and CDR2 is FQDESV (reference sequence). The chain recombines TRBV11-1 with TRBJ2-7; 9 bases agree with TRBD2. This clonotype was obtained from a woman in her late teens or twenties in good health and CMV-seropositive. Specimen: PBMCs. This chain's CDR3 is CASSPQTRGGSYEQYF. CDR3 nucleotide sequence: TGTGCCAGCAGCCCCCAGACGCGGGGGGGTTCCTACGAGCAGTACTTC.